This passage covers 9 T cell receptor beta chains from one sample sequenced in a study of OX40 agonist ivuxolimab in advanced cancers. Libraries were prepared by immunoSEQ multiplex PCR; TCRdb keeps only in-frame clonotypes and omits some of them. The data contain about 65,000 clones, about 92% of them singletons. The sample in question was CD4+ or CD8+ T cells sorted from blood, obtained in a trial of the OX40 agonist ivuxolimab. The receptors derive from an adult with an advanced solid tumor such as melanoma, head and neck, liver or kidney cancer.

The rearrangement links TRBV6-4 to TRBJ2-5; 11 nucleotides agree with TRBD2. Unmatched junction bases numbered 8, after V lost 2 bases and J lost 0 bases. This CDR3 region has 18 residues. From germline, CDR1 is MRHNA and CDR2 SNTAGT. CDR3 loop: CASSDPTSGGDYQETQYF. CDR3 in DNA: TGTGCCAGCAGTGACCCTACTAGCGGGGGAGACTACCAAGAGACCCAGTACTTC.

V usage is TRBV19 and J usage is TRBJ1-2, with D maybe TRBD1 (5 bases). Germline lookup yields CDR1 LNHDA and CDR2 SQIVND (reference sequence). This CDR3 is built from 14 residues. Trimming left V 0 bases short and J 10 bases short, with 15 bases between. The CDR3 loop is CASSIDLWQGVYTF. Written as DNA, the CDR3 is TGTGCCAGTAGTATAGATCTATGGCAGGGCGTCTACACCTTC.

The rearrangement uses TRBV6-6 and TRBJ1-6; D unclear. This CDR3 has 14 amino acids. Germline CDR1 and CDR2: MNHNY and SVGAGI (reference sequence). V shed 8 bases and J shed 0 bases, with 8 bases lying between them. CDR3 in DNA: TGTGCCAGCGGCGACCGCTCCTATAATTCACCCCTCCACTTT. This gives the protein CASGDRSYNSPLHF.

The V call is TRBV6-4, the J call TRBJ2-3; 12 bases map to TRBD2. CDR3 length equals 17 residues. Germline CDR1 and CDR2: MRHNA and SNTAGT. The V and J ends lost 2 bases and 1 base, in that order; junction bases with no gene match: 4. The CDR3 here is CASSDAGLAGRTDTQYF. The CDR3 coding sequence is TGTGCCAGCAGTGACGCAGGACTAGCGGGGCGCACAGATACGCAGTATTTT.

The chain couples TRBV2 to TRBJ2-1; D is undetermined. V was trimmed by 5 bases and J by 7 bases, leaving 9 bases between them. The CDR3 has 12 amino acids. The germline V gene has CDR1 SNHLY and CDR2 FYNNEI. CDR3 protein: CASSYDLNEQFF. DNA for the CDR3: TGTGCCAGCAGTTATGACCTGAATGAGCAGTTCTTC. The complete variable domain, with remaining parts taken from reference TRBV2 and TRBJ2-1, reads EPEVTQTPSHQVTQMGQEVILRCVPISNHLYFYWYRQILGQKVEFLVSFYNNEISEKSEIFDDQFSVERPDGSNFTLKIRSTKLEDSAMYFCASSYDLNEQFFGPGTRLTVL.

V usage is TRBV11-2 and J usage is TRBJ1-1, with D tentatively TRBD1 (5 bases). The germline gives CDR1 SGHAT, CDR2 FQNNGV. Trimming pared 4 bases from V and 4 bases from J, leaving 10 bases between. The CDR3 has 13 amino acids. The CDR3: CASSSGTATEAFF. The CDR3 coding sequence is TGTGCCAGCAGCTCAGGGACTGCCACTGAAGCTTTCTTT. Full variable domain (remainder filled in from reference TRBV11-2 and TRBJ1-1): EAGVAQSPRYKIIEKRQSVAFWCNPISGHATLYWYQQILGQGPKLLIQFQNNGVVDDSQLPKDRFSAERLKGVDSTLKIQPAKLEDSAVYLCASSSGTATEAFFGQGTRLTVV.

This rearrangement joins TRBV4-1 to TRBJ2-2, with 10 bases lining up with TRBD1. The CDR3 totals 18 residues. CDR1 MGHRA and CDR2 YSYEKL come from the germline V gene. V was clipped by 2 bases and J by 5 bases; unmatched bases: 11. Here the CDR3 DNA reads TGCGCCAGCAGCCAATTTAGAGGCGGGACAGGGGTTACCGGGGAGCTGTTTTTT. Translating gives CASSQFRGGTGVTGELFF.

This clone was counted a single time. V usage is TRBV7-2 and J usage is TRBJ2-2; D unresolved. Germline V gives CDR1 SGHTA, CDR2 FQGNSA. The CDR3 extends over 14 amino acids. Trimming cost V 5 bases and J 6 bases, with 13 bases left between them. The chain's CDR3 is CASSPGPGPGELFF. Here the CDR3 DNA reads TGTGCCAGCAGCCCAGGCCCTGGCCCCGGGGAGCTGTTTTTT.

The V call is TRBV12-5, the J call TRBJ2-5, with 7 nucleotides matching TRBD1. The CDR3 is made up of 15 amino acids. The germline CDR1 and CDR2 sequences are LGHNT and FRNRAP. Unmatched junction bases numbered 7, after V lost 2 bases and J lost 4 bases. CDR3 bases: TGTGCTAGTGGTTTGTCCACAGGGGCCCGAGAGACCCAGTACTTC. Translated, it gives CASGLSTGARETQYF.